This TCR beta chain was documented in a study of blood T cells in healthy people across ages. Whole-study results and caveats: Comparison with aged donors showed that long-lived donors had more naive CD4+ cells and higher diversity.

To note about this clonotype: The antigen remains undetermined.

PCR was performed a second time for about 7 to 11 cycles using a sample-barcoded 5' primer and a J-beta primer mix. Individual samples furnished no less than 2.5 million CDR3-containing paired-end reads apiece. TCRdb used MiXCR to reprocess the 5' RACE reads, holding one entry per CDR3 protein. The sample lists around 990,000 distinct CDR3 sequences; approximately 26% were seen once. Germline lookup yields CDR1 MNHEY and CDR2 SVGAGI. Between the trimmed V and J ends, which lost 0 bases and 5 bases, there was a span of 13 bases. This CDR3 has 15 residues. Peripheral blood was drawn, about 9.1 milliliters per donor. These data also featured in a second study, about T cells of mothers and their children.

The TCR sequence derives from a girl aged 2-10 years in good health. This chain joins TRBV6-5 and TRBJ1-2, with no clear D. Sequenced sample: blood. The CDR3 DNA sequence: TGTGCCAGCAGTTACTCTTTCGGGGATAGTTATGGCTACACCTTC. Translation gives CASSYSFGDSYGYTF.